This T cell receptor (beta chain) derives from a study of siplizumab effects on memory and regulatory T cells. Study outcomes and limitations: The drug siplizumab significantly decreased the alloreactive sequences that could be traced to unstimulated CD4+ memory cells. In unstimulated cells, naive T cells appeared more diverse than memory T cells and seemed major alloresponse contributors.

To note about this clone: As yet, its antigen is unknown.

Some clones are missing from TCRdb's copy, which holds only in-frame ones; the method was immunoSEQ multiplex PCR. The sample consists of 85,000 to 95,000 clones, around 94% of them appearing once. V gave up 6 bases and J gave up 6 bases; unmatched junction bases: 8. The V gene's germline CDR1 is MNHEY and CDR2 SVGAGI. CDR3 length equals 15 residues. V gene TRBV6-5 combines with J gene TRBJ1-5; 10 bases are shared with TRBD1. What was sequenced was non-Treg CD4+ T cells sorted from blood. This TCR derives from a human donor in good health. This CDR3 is CASSADRGHGQPQHF. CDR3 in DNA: TGTGCCAGCAGCGCCGACAGGGGGCACGGTCAGCCCCAGCATTTT.